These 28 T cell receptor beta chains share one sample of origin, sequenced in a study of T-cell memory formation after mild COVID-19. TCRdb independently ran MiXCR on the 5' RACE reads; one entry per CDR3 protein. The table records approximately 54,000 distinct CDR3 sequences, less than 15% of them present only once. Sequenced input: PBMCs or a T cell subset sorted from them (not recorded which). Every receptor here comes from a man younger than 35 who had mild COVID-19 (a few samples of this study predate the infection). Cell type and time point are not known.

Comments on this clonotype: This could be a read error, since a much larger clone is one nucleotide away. This CDR3 reads CASNDRNETQYF. In DNA form, the CDR3 reads TGCGCCAGCAACGACAGGAACGAGACCCAGTACTTC. V usage is TRBV5-1 and J usage is TRBJ2-5, with a possible D match to TRBD1 (6 bases). Germline V gives CDR1 SGHRS, CDR2 YFSETQ. The V and J ends lost 6 bases and 5 bases respectively, with 11 bases between them. This CDR3 has 12 amino acids. Full variable domain (missing parts from reference TRBV5-1 and TRBJ2-5): KAGVTQTPRYLIKTRGQQVTLSCSPISGHRSVSWYQQTPGQGLQFLFEYFSETQRNKGNFPGRFSGRQFSNSRSEMNVSTLELGDSALYLCASNDRNETQYFGPGTRLLVL.

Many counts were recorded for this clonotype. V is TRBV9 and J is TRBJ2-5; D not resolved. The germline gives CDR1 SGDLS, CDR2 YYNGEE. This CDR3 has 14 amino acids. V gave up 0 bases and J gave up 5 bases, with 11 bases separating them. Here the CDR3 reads CASSVGPLGETQYF. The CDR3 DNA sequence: TGTGCCAGCAGCGTAGGACCGCTTGGGGAGACCCAGTACTTC.

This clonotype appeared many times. The CDR3 DNA reads TGTGCCATCAGTTCTCTGCAGGGGGACGAAAAACTGTTTTTT. Protein sequence: CAISSLQGDEKLFF. V and J are TRBV10-3 and TRBJ1-4; 7 bases agree with TRBD1. From germline, CDR1 is ENHRY and CDR2 SYGVKD. This CDR3 region has 14 residues. V lost 5 bases, J lost 8 bases, and 8 bases stayed unmatched.

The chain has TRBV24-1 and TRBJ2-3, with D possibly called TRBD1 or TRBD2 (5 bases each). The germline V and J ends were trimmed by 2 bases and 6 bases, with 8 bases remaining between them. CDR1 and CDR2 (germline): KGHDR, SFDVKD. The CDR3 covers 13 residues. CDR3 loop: CATSDWGGDTQYF. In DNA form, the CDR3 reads TGTGCCACCAGTGATTGGGGCGGGGATACGCAGTATTTT.

CDR3 loop: CASRHGFLRYNEQFF. CDR3 nucleotides: TGTGCCAGCAGGCATGGGTTTCTCCGGTACAATGAGCAGTTCTTC. The V call is TRBV7-9, the J call TRBJ2-1, with no clear D. Trimming pared 6 bases from V and 4 bases from J, leaving 16 bases between. This CDR3 region has 15 residues. CDR1 is SEHNR and CDR2 is FQNEAQ in the germline V gene (reference sequence).

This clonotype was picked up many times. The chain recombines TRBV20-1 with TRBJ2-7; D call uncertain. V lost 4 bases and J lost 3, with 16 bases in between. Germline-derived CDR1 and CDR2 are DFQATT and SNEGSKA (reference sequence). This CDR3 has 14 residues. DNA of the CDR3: TGCAGTGCTATAAAGCCCTCCATATACTACGAGCAGTACGTC. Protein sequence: CSAIKPSIYYEQYV.

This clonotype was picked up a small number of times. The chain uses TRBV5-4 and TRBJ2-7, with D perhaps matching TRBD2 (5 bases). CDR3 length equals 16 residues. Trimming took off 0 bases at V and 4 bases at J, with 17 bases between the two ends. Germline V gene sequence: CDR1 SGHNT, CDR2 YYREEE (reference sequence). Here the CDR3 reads CASSLDERINSYEQYF. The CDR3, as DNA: TGTGCCAGCAGCTTGGACGAGCGGATAAATTCTTACGAGCAGTACTTC.

The CDR3 protein is CASREQGGSQFF. CDR3 bases: TGTGCCAGCAGAGAACAGGGGGGATCCCAGTTCTTC. The gene calls are TRBV7-2 and TRBJ2-1; TRBD1 matches 8 bases. The CDR3 is 12 amino acids. V shed 6 bases, J shed 13 bases, and the junction held 8 bases outside the gene matches. Germline-derived CDR1 and CDR2 are SGHTA and FQGNSA.

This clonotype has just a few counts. The CDR3 bases are TGTGCCAGCAGTTTACTAGCGGGGGAGGGGGAGCTGTTTTTT. Its translation is CASSLLAGEGELFF. The genes are TRBV12-3 or TRBV12-4 and TRBJ2-2, with 10 bases that match TRBD2. J lost 8 bases, V lost 2 bases, and 2 bases had no gene match. The CDR3 has 14 amino acids.

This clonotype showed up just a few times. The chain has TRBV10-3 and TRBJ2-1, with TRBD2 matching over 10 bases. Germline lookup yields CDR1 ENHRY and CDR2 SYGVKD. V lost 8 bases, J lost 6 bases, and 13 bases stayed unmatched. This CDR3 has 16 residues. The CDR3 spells CAISLAGGRASNEQFF. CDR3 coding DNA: TGTGCCATCTCTTTAGCGGGGGGAAGAGCAAGCAATGAGCAGTTCTTC.

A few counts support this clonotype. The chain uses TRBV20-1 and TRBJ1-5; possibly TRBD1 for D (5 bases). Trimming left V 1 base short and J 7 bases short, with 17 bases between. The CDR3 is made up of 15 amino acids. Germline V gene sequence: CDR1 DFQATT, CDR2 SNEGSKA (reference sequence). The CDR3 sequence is CSARGLGAERQPQHF. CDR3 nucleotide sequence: TGCAGTGCTAGAGGCCTCGGGGCTGAAAGGCAGCCCCAGCATTTT.

CDR3 DNA sequence: TGTGCCAGCAGCCTCCGGGACAGGGGGCTTTCACCCCTCCACTTT. As protein: CASSLRDRGLSPLHF. The rearrangement links TRBV7-3 to TRBJ1-6, with TRBD1 matching 12 bases. Germline lookup yields CDR1 SGHTA and CDR2 FQGTGA. The CDR3 consists of 15 residues. The V segment lost 5 bases and the J segment 9 bases; nucleotides outside the gene matches: 5.

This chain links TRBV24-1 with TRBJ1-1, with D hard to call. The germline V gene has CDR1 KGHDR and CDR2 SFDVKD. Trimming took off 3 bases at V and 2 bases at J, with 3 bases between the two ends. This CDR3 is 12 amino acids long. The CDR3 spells CATSDPNTEAFF. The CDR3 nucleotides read TGTGCCACCAGTGATCCTAACACTGAAGCTTTCTTT.

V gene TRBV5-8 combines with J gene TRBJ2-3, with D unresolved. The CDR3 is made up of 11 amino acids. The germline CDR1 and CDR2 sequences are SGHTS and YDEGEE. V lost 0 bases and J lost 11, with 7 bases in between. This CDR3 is CASSLGVKQYF. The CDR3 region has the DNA TGTGCCAGCAGCTTGGGAGTGAAGCAGTATTTT.

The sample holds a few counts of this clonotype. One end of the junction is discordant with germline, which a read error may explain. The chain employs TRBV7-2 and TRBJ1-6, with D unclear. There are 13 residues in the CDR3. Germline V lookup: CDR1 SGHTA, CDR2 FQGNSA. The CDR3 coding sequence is TGTTCCAGCAGCTTGGTGGGCTATTCACCCCTCCACTTT. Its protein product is CSSSLVGYSPLHF.

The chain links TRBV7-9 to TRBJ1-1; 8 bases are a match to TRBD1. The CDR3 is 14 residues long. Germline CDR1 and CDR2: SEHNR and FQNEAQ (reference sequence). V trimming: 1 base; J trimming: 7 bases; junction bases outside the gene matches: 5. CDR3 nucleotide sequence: TGTGCCAGCAGCTTAGGGGACAGGTGGAATGAAGCTTTCTTT. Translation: CASSLGDRWNEAFF.

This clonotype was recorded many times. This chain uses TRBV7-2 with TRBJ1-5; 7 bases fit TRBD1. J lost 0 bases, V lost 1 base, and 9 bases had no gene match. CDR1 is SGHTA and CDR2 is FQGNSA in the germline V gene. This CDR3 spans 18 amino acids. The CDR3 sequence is CASSLGGGQAYSNQPQHF. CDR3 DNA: TGTGCCAGCAGCTTAGGGGGCGGACAGGCCTATAGCAATCAGCCCCAGCATTTT.

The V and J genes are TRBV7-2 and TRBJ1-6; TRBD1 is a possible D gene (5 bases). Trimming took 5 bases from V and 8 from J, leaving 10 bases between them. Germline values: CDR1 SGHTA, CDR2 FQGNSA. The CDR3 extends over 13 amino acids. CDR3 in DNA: TGTGCCAGCAGCGGACAATTAGATTCACCCCTCCACTTT. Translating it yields CASSGQLDSPLHF.

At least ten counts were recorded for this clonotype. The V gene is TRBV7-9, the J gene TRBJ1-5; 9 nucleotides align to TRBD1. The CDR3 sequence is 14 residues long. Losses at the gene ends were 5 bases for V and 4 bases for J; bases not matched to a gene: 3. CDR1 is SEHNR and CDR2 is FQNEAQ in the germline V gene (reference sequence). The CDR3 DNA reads TGTGCCAGCAGCCTGGGACAGGGAAATCAGCCCCAGCATTTT. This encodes CASSLGQGNQPQHF.

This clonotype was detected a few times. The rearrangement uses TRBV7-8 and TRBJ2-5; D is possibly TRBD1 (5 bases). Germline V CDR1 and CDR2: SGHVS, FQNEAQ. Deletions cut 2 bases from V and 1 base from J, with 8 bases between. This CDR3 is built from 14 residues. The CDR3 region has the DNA TGTGCCAGCAGCTTAATCCAGGGCCAAGAGACCCAGTACTTC. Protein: CASSLIQGQETQYF.

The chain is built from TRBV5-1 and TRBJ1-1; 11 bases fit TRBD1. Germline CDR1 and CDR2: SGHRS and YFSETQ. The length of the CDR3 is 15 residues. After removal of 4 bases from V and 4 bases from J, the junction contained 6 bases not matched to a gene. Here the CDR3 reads CASSIGQGASTEAFF. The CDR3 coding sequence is TGCGCCAGCAGCATTGGACAGGGGGCGTCCACTGAAGCTTTCTTT.

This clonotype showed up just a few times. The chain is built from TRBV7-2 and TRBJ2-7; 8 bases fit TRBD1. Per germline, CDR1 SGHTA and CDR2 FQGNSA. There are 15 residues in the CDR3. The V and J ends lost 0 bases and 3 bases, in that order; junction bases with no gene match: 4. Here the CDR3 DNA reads TGTGCCAGCAGCTTAGCCGGGACAGGATTCTACGAGCAGTACTTC. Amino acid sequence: CASSLAGTGFYEQYF.

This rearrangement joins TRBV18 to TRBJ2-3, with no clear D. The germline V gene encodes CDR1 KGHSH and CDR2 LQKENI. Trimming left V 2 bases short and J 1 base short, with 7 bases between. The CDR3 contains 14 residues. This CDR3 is CASSPDSRTDTQYF. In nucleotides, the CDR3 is TGTGCCAGCTCACCAGATTCGCGCACAGATACGCAGTATTTT.

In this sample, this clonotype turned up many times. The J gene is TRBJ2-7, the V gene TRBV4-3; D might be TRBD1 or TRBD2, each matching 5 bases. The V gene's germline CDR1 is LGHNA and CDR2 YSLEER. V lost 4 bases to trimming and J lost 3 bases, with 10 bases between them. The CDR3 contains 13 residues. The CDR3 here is CASSPGRGYEQYF. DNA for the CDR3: TGCGCCAGCAGCCCAGGGAGAGGCTACGAGCAGTACTTC.

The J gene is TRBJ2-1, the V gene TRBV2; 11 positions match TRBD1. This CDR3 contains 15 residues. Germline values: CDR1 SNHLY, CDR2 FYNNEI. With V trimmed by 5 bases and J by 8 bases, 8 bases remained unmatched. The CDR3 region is CASSRDRGFKDEQFF. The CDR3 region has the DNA TGTGCCAGCAGTAGGGACAGGGGGTTTAAGGATGAGCAGTTCTTC.

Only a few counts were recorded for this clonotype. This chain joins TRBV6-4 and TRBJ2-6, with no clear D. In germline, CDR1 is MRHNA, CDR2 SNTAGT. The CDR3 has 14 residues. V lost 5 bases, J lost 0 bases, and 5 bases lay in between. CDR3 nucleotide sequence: TGTGCCAGCAGTCAAAACTCTGGGGCCAACGTCCTGACTTTC. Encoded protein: CASSQNSGANVLTF.

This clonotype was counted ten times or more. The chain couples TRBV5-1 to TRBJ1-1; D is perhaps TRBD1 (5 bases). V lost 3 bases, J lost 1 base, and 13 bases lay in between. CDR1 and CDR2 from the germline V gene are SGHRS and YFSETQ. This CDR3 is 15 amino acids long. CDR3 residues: CASSSTGTPNTEAFF. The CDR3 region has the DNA TGCGCCAGCAGCTCCACCGGGACCCCGAACACTGAAGCTTTCTTT.

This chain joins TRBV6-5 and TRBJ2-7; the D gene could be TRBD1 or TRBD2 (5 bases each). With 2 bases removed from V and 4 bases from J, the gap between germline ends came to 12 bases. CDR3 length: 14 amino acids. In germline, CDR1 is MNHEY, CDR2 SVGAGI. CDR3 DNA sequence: TGTGCCAGCAGTTACAGGGACGGACGGTACGAGCAGTACTTC. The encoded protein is CASSYRDGRYEQYF.